These T cell receptor beta chains were read from a single sample in a study of OX40 agonist ivuxolimab in advanced cancers. Clones were sequenced by immunoSEQ multiplex PCR, and TCRdb holds only the in-frame ones, with some missing. The sample holds some 59,000 clones, 87% seen once. The sample here was CD4+ or CD8+ T cells sorted from blood, taken in a trial of the OX40 agonist ivuxolimab. These receptors were taken from an adult with an advanced solid tumor such as melanoma, head and neck, liver or kidney cancer. CDR3s include the opening cysteine and the closing phenylalanine or tryptophan. D genes are given only for firm matches. Size is omitted from some rows. Given values are once, few, many or a class for expanded clones.

>.|TRBJ1-2|.|TRBV5-1
TGCGCCAGCAGCTTAATAGTTTCCGATGGCTACACCTTC
CASSLIVSDGYTF
>.|TRBJ2-5|.|TRBV15
TGTGCCACCAGCAGAGCCCGGGACCACGGTTCGGAGACCCAGTACTTC
CATSRARDHGSETQYF
>.|TRBJ2-2|TRBD1|TRBV19
TGTGCCAGTACCCAAAGGGGACAGGGGAACTCCGGGGAGCTGTTTTTT
CASTQRGQGNSGELFF
>.|TRBJ2-2|.|TRBV5-1
TGCGCCAGCAGCTTGGTGGGGCTCGATAACACCGGGGAGCTGTTTTTT
CASSLVGLDNTGELFF
>.|TRBJ1-1|.|TRBV4-1
TGCGCCAGCAGCCAAGGGGGCCTCGGAGGCACTGAAGCTTTCTTT
CASSQGGLGGTEAFF
>.|TRBJ2-5|.|TRBV11-2
TGTGCCAGCAGCTTATGGGGAGGTGGAGAGACCCAGTACTTC
CASSLWGGGETQYF
>.|TRBJ2-1|TRBD2|TRBV2
TGTGCCAGCAGAATGGGACTAGCGGGAGGCTGGGAGCAGTTCTTC
CASRMGLAGGWEQFF
>.|TRBJ2-1|TRBD2|TRBV6-6
TGTGCCAGCAGTGACGCAACTAGCGGGTACAATGAGCAGTTCTTC
CASSDATSGYNEQFF
>.|TRBJ1-1|.|TRBV29-1
TGCAGCGTTGAAGTAGGGGGGGGCCCCACTGAAGCTTTCTTT
CSVEVGGGPTEAFF
>.|TRBJ2-7|TRBD1|TRBV10-3
TGTGCCATCAGTGACTCCACCGGGACAGCGTTTTACGAGCAGTACTTC
CAISDSTGTAFYEQYF
>once|TRBJ2-3|.|TRBV9
TGTGCCAGCAGCGGGACGGGTGCCGGAGATACGCAGTATTTT
CASSGTGAGDTQYF
>once|TRBJ2-2|TRBD2|TRBV7-6
TGTGCCAGCAGCTCTACTAGCGGGAGAAGGACCGGGGAGCTGTTTTTT
CASSSTSGRRTGELFF
>.|TRBJ1-1|.|TRBV5-1
TGCGCCAGCAGCTCAGTAGGGGAGGGCACTGAAGCTTTCTTT
CASSSVGEGTEAFF
>.|TRBJ2-1|.|TRBV19
TGTGCCAGTAGTATCAAAGGGGGGAAAGGCTACAATGAGCAGTTCTTC
CASSIKGGKGYNEQFF
>.|TRBJ1-4|.|TRBV28
TGTGCCAGCAGTGACGGCGGTGCCTTAACTAATGAAAAACTGTTTTTT
CASSDGGALTNEKLFF
>.|TRBJ2-7|.|TRBV7-3
TGTGCCAGCAGCTTAAGTAAGTGGGCCTACGAGCAGTACTTC
CASSLSKWAYEQYF
>.|TRBJ2-7|TRBD1|TRBV6-1
TGTGCCAGCAGTGGCTGGGGACAGCTAACCTACGAGCAGTACTTC
CASSGWGQLTYEQYF
>.|TRBJ2-1|TRBD1|TRBV5-6
TGTGCCAGCAGCTTGAACGGACAGGGCATATACAATGAGCAGTTCTTC
CASSLNGQGIYNEQFF
>.|TRBJ2-2|.|TRBV5-1
TGCGCCAGCAGCTTGATAAAGCGGGACAGGAACACCGGGGAGCTGTTTTTT
CASSLIKRDRNTGELFF
>few|TRBJ1-1|.|TRBV5-6
TGTGCCAGCAGCTTGCCATCAGGTCTGAACACTGAAGCTTTCTTT
CASSLPSGLNTEAFF
>.|TRBJ1-5|.|TRBV28
TGTGCCACTTCGAATCAGCCCCAGCATTTT
CATSNQPQHF
>few|TRBJ2-7|.|TRBV4-1
TGCGCCAGCAGCACAGCGACTAGCTCCTACGAGCAGTACTTC
CASSTATSSYEQYF
>.|TRBJ1-3|.|TRBV28
TGTGCCAGCAGTTTTCAAGATTCCTCTGGAAACACCATATATTTT
CASSFQDSSGNTIYF
>.|TRBJ2-2|TRBD2|TRBV19
TGTGCCAGCACTACGGGAGGTGGGGAGCTGTTTTTT
CASTTGGGELFF
>.|TRBJ2-4|.|TRBV7-9
TGTGCCAGCAGCACACTAACTGTAGCCAAAAACATTCAGTACTTC
CASSTLTVAKNIQYF
>.|TRBJ2-3|.|TRBV5-1
TGCGCCAGCAGCTTGACCTACATGGCAGATACGCAGTATTTT
CASSLTYMADTQYF
>few|TRBJ1-1|TRBD1|TRBV5-1
TGCGCCAGCAGCTGGACAGGGATGAACACTGAAGCTTTCTTT
CASSWTGMNTEAFF
>.|TRBJ1-5|.|TRBV18
TGTGCCAGCTCACGATCCGGGACCCTCGAGCCCCAGCATTTT
CASSRSGTLEPQHF
>.|TRBJ2-7|.|TRBV5-1
TGCGCCAGCAGCTTGGCCCCCGGGACGGAGACCTTCGAGCAGTACTTC
CASSLAPGTETFEQYF
>once|TRBJ2-2|.|TRBV21-1
TGTGCCAGCAGCAAAGGCAAAACCGGGGAGCTGTTTTTT
CASSKGKTGELFF
>.|TRBJ2-2|.|TRBV18
TGTGCCAGCTCACCGGACAGACTCTCCACCGGGGAGCTGTTTTTT
CASSPDRLSTGELFF
>.|TRBJ1-1|TRBD1|TRBV14
TGTGCCAGCAGCCAAAGACAGGGGACGTATTCCACTGAAGCTTTCTTT
CASSQRQGTYSTEAFF
>.|TRBJ1-3|.|TRBV29-1
TGCAGCGTTGACGGAGGACAGCCTGGAAACACCATATATTTT
CSVDGGQPGNTIYF
>.|TRBJ1-1|.|TRBV15
TGTGCCACCAGCAGAGATCCAGGGCTCACCGAAGCTTTCTTT
CATSRDPGLTEAFF
>.|TRBJ2-7|TRBD2|TRBV7-6
TGTGCCAGCAGCTTAGCGCCCGGCGGGGGTCAGTCCTACGAGCAGTACTTC
CASSLAPGGGQSYEQYF
>.|TRBJ2-2|.|TRBV15
TGTGCCACCAGCAGATCGGGACATAGAGCCTCCGGGGAGCTGTTTTTT
CATSRSGHRASGELFF
>.|TRBJ1-5|TRBD1|TRBV29-1
TGCAGCGTTCGACAGGGCTATAGCAATCAGCCCCAGCATTTT
CSVRQGYSNQPQHF
>.|TRBJ1-5|.|TRBV25-1
TGTGCCAGCAGTGATCCCCCTAAACGGAGCAATCAGCCCCAGCATTTT
CASSDPPKRSNQPQHF
>.|TRBJ2-7|.|TRBV18
TGTGCCAGCTCACCACGCGGGAACTCCTACGAGCAGTACTTC
CASSPRGNSYEQYF
>.|TRBJ2-7|TRBD2|TRBV6-1
TGTGCCAGCAGTGATCTTTGGGGGGGTTACGAGCAGTACTTC
CASSDLWGGYEQYF
>.|TRBJ2-7|TRBD1|TRBV5-4
TGTGCCAGCAGCCCTGGGGCCGACAGGGTATTCTACGAGCAGTACTTC
CASSPGADRVFYEQYF
>.|TRBJ2-3|.|TRBV5-1
TGCGCCAGCAGCCAGGACAGTCCAGATACGCAGTATTTT
CASSQDSPDTQYF
>.|TRBJ1-5|.|TRBV7-3
TGTGCCAGCAGCTTAGACAACCAGCCCCAGCATTTT
CASSLDNQPQHF
>.|TRBJ2-1|.|TRBV11-1
TGTGCCAGCAGCCGCCCAAGCTCCTACAATGAGCAGTTCTTC
CASSRPSSYNEQFF
>.|TRBJ2-1|TRBD1|TRBV7-2
TGTGCCAGCAGCGCGCAACCCGGGACAGCTTACAATGAGCAGTTCTTC
CASSAQPGTAYNEQFF
>once|TRBJ2-1|TRBD2|TRBV7-9
TGTGCCAGCAGCTTATCGACGGGAGGACCCTACAATGAGCAGTTCTTC
CASSLSTGGPYNEQFF
>.|TRBJ1-5|.|TRBV7-9
TGTGCCAGCAGCTTAGGGCAGGGCTTTAAGCCCCAGCATTTT
CASSLGQGFKPQHF
>.|TRBJ2-7|TRBD1|TRBV2
TGTGCCAGCAGTGAGGGACGGACAGGGCGGTACGAGCAGTACTTC
CASSEGRTGRYEQYF